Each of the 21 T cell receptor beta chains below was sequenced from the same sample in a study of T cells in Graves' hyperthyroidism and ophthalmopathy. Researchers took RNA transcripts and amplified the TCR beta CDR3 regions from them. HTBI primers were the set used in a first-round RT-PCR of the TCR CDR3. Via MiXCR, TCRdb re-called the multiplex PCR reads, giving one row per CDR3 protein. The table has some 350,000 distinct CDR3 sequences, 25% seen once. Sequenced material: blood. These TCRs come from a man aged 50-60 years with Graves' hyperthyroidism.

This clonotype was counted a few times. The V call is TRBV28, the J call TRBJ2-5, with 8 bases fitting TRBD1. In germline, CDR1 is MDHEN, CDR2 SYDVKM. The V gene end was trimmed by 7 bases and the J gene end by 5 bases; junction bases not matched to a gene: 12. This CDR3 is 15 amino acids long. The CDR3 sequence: CASIRQGFGSETQYF. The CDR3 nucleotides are TGTGCCAGCATCAGACAGGGGTTTGGTTCGGAGACCCAGTACTTC.

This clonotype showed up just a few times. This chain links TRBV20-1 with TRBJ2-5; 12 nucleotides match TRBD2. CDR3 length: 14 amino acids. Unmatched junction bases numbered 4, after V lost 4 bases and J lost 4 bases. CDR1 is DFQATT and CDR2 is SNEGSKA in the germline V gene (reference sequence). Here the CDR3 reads CSATRLAGVETQYF. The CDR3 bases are TGCAGTGCTACAAGACTAGCGGGAGTAGAGACCCAGTACTTC.

Here the CDR3 reads CASSLVQGRTTDTQYF. The CDR3 coding sequence is TGTGCCAGCAGTTTAGTCCAGGGGAGAACCACAGATACGCAGTATTTT. The gene calls are TRBV12-3 or TRBV12-4 and TRBJ2-3, with TRBD1 as a possible D gene (6 bases). With 1 base removed from V and 2 bases from J, the gap between germline ends came to 13 bases. This CDR3 is built from 16 residues.

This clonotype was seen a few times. The CDR3 coding sequence is TGCAGTGCTAGACCCTGGACTAGCGGGAGAGGAGGTAGCGCAGATACGCAGTATTTT. Amino acids: CSARPWTSGRGGSADTQYF. The chain uses TRBV20-1 and TRBJ2-3; TRBD2 aligns across 13 bases. Germline V CDR1 and CDR2: DFQATT, SNEGSKA (reference sequence). The trim removed 2 bases at V and 4 bases at J, leaving 15 bases unmatched. This CDR3 has 19 residues.

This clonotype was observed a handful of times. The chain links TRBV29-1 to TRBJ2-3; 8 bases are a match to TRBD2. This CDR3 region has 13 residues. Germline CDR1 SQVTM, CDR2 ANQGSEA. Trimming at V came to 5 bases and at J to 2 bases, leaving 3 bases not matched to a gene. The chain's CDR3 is CSVSGRATDTQYF. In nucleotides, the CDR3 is TGCAGCGTTTCCGGGAGGGCCACAGATACGCAGTATTTT.

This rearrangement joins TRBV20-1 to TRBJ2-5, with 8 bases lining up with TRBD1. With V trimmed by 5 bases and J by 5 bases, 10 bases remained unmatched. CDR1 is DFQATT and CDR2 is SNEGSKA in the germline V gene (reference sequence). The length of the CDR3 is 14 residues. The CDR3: CSAGQGATRETQYF. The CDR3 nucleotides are TGCAGTGCTGGCCAGGGGGCGACCAGGGAGACCCAGTACTTC.

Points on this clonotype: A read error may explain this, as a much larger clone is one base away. CDR3 protein: CATSSLVLNTGEQFF. The CDR3 DNA reads TGTGCCACCAGCAGCCTGGTGTTGAACACCGGGGAGCAGTTTTTT. The rearrangement joins TRBV15 to TRBJ2-2; possibly TRBD2 for D (5 bases). Per the germline V gene, CDR1 is LNHNV and CDR2 is YYDKDF (reference sequence). This CDR3 spans 15 amino acids.

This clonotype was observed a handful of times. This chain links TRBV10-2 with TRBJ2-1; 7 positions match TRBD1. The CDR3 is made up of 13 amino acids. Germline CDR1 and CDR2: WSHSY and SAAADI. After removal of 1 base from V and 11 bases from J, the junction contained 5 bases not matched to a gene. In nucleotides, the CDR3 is TGCGCCAGCAGTGAGTACCGGGACAGTAAGCAGTTCTTC. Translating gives CASSEYRDSKQFF.

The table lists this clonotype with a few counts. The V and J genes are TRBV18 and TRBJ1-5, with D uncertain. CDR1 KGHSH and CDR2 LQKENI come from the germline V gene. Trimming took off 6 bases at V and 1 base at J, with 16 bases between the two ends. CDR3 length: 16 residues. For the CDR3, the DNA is TGTGCCAGCTCGCGGGCGGGAGTAGTAAGCAATCAGCCCCAGCATTTT. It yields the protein CASSRAGVVSNQPQHF.

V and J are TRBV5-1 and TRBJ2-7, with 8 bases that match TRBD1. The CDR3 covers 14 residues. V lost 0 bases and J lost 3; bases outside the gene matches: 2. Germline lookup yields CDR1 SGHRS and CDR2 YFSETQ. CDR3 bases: TGCGCCAGCAGCTTGGAGGGACAGGTCTACGAGCAGTACTTC. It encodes CASSLEGQVYEQYF.

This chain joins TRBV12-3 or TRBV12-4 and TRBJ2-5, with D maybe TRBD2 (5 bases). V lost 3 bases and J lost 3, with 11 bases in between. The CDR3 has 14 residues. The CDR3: CASSLSSEKETQYF. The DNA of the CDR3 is TGTGCCAGCAGTTTGAGTAGCGAAAAAGAGACCCAGTACTTC.

The CDR3 nucleotides are TGTGCCAGCAGCTTAGTACTAGCTTTTGAGCAGTTCTTC. This sequence encodes CASSLVLAFEQFF. The chain combines TRBV7-2 with TRBJ2-1; D might be TRBD2 (6 bases). V was clipped by 1 base and J by 9 bases, with 10 bases between them. CDR1 and CDR2 from the germline V gene are SGHTA and FQGNSA. The CDR3 length is 13 residues.

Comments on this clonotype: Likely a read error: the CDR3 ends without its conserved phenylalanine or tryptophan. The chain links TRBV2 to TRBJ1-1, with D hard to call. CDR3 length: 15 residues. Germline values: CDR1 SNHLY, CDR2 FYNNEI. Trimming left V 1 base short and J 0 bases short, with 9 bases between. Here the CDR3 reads CASSEGDYMNTEAFL. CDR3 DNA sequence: TGTGCCAGCAGTGAAGGCGACTACATGAACACTGAAGCTTTCCTT.

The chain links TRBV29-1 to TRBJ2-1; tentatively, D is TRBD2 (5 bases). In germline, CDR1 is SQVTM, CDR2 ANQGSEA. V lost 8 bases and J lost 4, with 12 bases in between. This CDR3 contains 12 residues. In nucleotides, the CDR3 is TGCAGCCTTGTACGGGGTTACAATGAGCAGTTCTTC. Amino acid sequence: CSLVRGYNEQFF.

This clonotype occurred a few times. CDR3 in DNA: TGTGCCAGCAGCCAAAGCCATGCAGGGGGCCCTGAAGCTTTCTTT. Its translation is CASSQSHAGGPEAFF. The chain joins TRBV4-2 to TRBJ1-1; 8 nucleotides line up with TRBD1. The CDR3 consists of 15 residues. Unmatched junction bases numbered 8, after V lost 2 bases and J lost 6 bases. Germline CDR1 and CDR2: LGHNA and YNFKEQ.

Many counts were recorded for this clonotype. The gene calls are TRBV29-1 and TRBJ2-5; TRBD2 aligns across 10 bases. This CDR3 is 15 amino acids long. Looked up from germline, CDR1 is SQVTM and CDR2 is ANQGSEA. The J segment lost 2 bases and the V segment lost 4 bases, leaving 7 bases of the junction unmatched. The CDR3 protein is CSVGLGTSEQETQYF. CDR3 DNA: TGCAGCGTTGGGCTAGGGACTAGCGAACAAGAGACCCAGTACTTC. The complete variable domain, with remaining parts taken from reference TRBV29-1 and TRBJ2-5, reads SAVISQKPSRDICQRGTSLTIQCQVDSQVTMMFWYRQQPGQSLTLIATANQGSEATYESGFVIDKFPISRPNLTFSTLTVSNMSPEDSSIYLCSVGLGTSEQETQYFGPGTRLLVL.

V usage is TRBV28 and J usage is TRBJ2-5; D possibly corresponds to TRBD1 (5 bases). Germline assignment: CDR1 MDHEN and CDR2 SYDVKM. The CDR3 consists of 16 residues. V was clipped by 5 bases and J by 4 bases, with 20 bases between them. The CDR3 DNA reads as TGTGCCAGCAGTCCTGGTACGGCAGGGCTTGGAGAGACCCAGTACTTC. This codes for CASSPGTAGLGETQYF.

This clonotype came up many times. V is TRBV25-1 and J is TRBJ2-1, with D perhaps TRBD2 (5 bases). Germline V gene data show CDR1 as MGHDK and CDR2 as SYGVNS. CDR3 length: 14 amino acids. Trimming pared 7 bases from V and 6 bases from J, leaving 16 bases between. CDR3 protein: CASTPSRLGNEQFF. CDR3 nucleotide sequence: TGTGCCAGCACCCCTAGCAGGTTGGGCAATGAGCAGTTCTTC.

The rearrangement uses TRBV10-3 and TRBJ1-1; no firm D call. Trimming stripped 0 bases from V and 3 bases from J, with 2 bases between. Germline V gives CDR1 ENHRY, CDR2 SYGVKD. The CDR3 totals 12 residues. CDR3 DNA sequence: TGTGCCATCAGTGAGTCGGACACTGAAGCTTTCTTT. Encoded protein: CAISESDTEAFF.

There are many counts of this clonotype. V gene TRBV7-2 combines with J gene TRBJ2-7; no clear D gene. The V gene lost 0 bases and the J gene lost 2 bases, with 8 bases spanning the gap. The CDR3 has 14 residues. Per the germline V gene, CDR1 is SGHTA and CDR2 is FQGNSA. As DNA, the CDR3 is TGTGCCAGCAGCTTAGCGCGCAGACCCTACGAGCAGTACTTC. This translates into CASSLARRPYEQYF.

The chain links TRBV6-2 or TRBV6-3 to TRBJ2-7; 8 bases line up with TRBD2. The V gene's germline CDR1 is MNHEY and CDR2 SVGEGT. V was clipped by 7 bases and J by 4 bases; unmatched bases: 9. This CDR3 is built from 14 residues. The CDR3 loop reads CASTIGLAGYEQYF. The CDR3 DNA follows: TGTGCCAGCACTATCGGACTAGCAGGTTACGAGCAGTACTTC.